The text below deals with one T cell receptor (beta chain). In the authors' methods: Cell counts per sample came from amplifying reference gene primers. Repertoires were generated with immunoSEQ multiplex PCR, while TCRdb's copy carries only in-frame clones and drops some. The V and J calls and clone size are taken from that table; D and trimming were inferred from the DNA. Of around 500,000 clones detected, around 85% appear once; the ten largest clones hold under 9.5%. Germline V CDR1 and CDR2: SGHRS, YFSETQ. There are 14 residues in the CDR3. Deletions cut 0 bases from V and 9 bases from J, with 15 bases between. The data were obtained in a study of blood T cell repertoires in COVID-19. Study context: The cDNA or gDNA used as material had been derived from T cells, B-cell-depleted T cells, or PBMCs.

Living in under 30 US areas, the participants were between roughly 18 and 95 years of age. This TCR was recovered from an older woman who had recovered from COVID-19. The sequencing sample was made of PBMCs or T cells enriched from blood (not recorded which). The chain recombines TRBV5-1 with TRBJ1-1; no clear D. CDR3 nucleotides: TGCGCCAGCAGCTTGGATCGCGGGGAGCTCAAAGCTTTCTTT. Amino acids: CASSLDRGELKAFF.